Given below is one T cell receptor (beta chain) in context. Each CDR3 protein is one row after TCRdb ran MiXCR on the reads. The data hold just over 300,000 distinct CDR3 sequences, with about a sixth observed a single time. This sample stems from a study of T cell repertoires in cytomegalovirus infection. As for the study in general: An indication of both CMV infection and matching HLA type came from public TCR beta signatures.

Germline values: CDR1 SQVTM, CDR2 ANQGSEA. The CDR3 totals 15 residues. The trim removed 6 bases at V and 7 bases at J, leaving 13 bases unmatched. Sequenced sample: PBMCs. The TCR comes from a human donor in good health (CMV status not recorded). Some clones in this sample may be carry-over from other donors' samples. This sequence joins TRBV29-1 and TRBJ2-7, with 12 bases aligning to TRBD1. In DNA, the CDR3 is TGCAGCGTCGAACGGCGGGACAGGGGGCAATGGGAGCAGTACTTC. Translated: CSVERRDRGQWEQYF.